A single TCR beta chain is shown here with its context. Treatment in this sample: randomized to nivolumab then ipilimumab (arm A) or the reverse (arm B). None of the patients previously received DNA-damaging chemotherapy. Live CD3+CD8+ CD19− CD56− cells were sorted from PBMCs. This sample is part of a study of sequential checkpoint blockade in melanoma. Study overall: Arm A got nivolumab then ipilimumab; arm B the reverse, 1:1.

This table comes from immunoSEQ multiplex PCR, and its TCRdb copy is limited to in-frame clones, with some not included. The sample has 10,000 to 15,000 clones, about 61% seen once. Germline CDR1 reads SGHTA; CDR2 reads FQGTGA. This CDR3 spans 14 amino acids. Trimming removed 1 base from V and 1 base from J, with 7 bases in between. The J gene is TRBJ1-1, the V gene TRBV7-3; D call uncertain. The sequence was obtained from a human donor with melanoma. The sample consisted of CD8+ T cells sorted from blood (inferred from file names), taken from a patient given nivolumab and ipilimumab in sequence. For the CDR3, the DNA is TGTGCCAGCAGCTTAAATCCGGGGAACACTGAAGCTTTCTTT. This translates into CASSLNPGNTEAFF.